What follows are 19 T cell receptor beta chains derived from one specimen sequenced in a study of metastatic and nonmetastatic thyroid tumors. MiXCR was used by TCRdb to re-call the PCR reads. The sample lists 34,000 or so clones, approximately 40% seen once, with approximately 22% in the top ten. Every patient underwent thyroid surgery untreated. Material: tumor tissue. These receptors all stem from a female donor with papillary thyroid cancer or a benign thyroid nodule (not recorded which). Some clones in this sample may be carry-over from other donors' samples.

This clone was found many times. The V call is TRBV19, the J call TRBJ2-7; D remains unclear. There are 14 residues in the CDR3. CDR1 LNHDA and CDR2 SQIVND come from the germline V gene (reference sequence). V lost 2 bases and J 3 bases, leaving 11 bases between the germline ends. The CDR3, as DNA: TGTGCCAGTAGTATATCACAGACAAGCTACGAGCAGTACTTC. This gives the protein CASSISQTSYEQYF.

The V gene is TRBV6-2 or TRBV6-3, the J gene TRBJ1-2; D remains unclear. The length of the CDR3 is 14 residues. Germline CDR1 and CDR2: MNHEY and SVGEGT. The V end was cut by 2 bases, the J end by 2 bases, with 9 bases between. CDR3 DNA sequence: TGTGCCAGCAGTTACGCTTGGCTAAACTATGGCTACACCTTC. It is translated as CASSYAWLNYGYTF.

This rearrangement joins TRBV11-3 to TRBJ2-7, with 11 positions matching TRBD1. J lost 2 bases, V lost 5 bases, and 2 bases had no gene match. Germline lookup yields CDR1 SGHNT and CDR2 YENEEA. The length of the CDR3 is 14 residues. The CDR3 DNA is TGTGCCAGCAGCACGGGACAGGGGGCCTACGAGCAGTACTTC. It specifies CASSTGQGAYEQYF.

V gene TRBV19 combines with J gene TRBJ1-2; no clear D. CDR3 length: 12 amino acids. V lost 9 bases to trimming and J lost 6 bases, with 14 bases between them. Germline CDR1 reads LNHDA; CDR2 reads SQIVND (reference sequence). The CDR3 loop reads CASSSSFDGYTF. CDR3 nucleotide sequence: TGTGCCAGCTCCAGTTCCTTTGATGGCTACACCTTC.

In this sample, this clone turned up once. CDR3 in DNA: TGTGCCAGCGAGACACTCGGACTAGCGGGAGGAGGGGATGAGCAGTTCTTC. Protein sequence: CASETLGLAGGGDEQFF. The rearrangement uses TRBV2 and TRBJ2-1, with 14 nucleotides matching TRBD2. From germline, CDR1 is SNHLY and CDR2 FYNNEI. The CDR3 covers 17 residues. V lost 8 bases, J lost 8 bases, and 14 bases stayed unmatched.

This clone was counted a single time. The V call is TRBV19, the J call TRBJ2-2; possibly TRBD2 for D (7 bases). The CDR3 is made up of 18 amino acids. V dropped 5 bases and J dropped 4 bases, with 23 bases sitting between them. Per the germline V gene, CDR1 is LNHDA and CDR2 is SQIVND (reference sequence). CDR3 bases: TGTGCCAGTAGTGAGTTGGTCAGAGGACTAGGGGGCACCGGGGAGCTGTTTTTT. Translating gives CASSELVRGLGGTGELFF. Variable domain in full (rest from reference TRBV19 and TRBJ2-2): DGGITQSPKYLFRKEGQNVTLSCEQNLNHDAMYWYRQDPGQGLRLIYYSQIVNDFQKGDIAEGYSVSREKKESFPLTVTSAQKNPTAFYLCASSELVRGLGGTGELFFGEGSRLTVL.

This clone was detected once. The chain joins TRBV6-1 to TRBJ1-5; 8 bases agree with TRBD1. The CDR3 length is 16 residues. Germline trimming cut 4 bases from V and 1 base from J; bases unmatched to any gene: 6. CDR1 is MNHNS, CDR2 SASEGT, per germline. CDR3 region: CASSVNRGRSNQPQHF. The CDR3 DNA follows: TGTGCCAGCAGTGTTAACAGGGGGAGGAGCAATCAGCCCCAGCATTTT.

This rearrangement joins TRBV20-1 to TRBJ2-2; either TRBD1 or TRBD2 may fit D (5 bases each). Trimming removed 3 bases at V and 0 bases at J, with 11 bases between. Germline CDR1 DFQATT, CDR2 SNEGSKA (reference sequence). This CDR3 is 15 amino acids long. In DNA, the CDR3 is TGCAGTGCTAGGGGTCTGGGGGCGAACACCGGGGAGCTGTTTTTT. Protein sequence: CSARGLGANTGELFF.

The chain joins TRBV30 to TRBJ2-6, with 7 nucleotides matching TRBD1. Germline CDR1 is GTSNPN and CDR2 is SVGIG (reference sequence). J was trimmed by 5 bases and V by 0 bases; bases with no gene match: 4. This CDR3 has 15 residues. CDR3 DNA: TGTGCCTGGAGTGTACGAGGGGGCCGGGCCAACGTCCTGACTTTC. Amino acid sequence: CAWSVRGGRANVLTF. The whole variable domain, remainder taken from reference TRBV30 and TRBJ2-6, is SQTIHQWPATLVQPVGSPLSLECTVEGTSNPNLYWYRQAAGRGLQLLFYSVGIGQISSEVPQNLSASRPQDRQFILSSKKLLLSDSGFYLCAWSVRGGRANVLTFGAGSRLTVL.

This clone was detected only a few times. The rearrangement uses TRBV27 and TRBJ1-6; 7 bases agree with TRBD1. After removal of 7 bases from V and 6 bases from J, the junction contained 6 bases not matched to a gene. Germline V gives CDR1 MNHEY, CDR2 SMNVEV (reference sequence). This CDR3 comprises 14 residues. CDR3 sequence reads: CASTSGTANSPLHF. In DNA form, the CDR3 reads TGTGCCAGCACCTCCGGGACAGCTAATTCACCCCTCCACTTT.

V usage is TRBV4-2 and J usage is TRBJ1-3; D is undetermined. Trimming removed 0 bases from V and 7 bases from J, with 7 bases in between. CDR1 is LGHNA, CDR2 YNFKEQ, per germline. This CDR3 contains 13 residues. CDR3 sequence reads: CASSQEGSNTIYF. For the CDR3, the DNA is TGTGCCAGCAGCCAAGAGGGGAGTAACACCATATATTTT.

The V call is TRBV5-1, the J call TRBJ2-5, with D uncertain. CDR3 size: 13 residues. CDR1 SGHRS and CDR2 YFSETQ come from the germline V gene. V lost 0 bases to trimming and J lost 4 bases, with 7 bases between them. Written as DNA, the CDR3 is TGCGCCAGCAGCTTGGGAACCGCAGAGACCCAGTACTTC. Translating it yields CASSLGTAETQYF.

CDR3 DNA: TGTGCCAGCACGCTGGAGGGCACTGAAGCTTTCTTT. Translated, it gives CASTLEGTEAFF. The chain has TRBV28 and TRBJ1-1; D unresolved. Per germline, CDR1 MDHEN and CDR2 SYDVKM. The V and J ends lost 7 bases and 4 bases respectively, with 10 bases between them. The CDR3 has 12 residues.

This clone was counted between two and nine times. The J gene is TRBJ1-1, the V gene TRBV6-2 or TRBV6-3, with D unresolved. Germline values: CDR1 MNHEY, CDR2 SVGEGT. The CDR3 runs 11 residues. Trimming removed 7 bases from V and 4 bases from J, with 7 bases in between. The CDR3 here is CASTQGTEAFF. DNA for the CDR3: TGTGCCAGCACCCAAGGCACTGAAGCTTTCTTT.

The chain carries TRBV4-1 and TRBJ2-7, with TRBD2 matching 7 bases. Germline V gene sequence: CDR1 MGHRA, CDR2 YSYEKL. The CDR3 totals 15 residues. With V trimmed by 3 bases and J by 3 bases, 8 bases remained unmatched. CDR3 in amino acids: CASSHSPSGDYEQYF. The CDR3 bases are TGCGCCAGCAGCCACTCCCCGAGCGGGGACTACGAGCAGTACTTC.

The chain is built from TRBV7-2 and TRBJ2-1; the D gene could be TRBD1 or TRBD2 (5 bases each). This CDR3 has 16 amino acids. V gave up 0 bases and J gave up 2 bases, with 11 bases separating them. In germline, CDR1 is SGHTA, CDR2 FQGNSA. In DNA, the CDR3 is TGTGCCAGCAGCTTAGCCGGGACGCTTGCCTACAATGAGCAGTTCTTC. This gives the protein CASSLAGTLAYNEQFF. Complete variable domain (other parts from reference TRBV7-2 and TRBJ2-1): GAGVSQSPSNKVTEKGKDVELRCDPISGHTALYWYRQSLGQGLEFLIYFQGNSAPDKSGLPSDRFSAERTGGSVSTLTIQRTQQEDSAVYLCASSLAGTLAYNEQFFGPGTRLTVL.

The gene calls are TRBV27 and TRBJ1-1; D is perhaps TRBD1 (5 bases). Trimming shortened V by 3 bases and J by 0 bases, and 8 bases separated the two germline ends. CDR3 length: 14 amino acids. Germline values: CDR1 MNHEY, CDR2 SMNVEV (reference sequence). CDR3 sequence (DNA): TGTGCCAGCAGTTTTGTAGGGGTGAACACTGAAGCTTTCTTT. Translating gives CASSFVGVNTEAFF.

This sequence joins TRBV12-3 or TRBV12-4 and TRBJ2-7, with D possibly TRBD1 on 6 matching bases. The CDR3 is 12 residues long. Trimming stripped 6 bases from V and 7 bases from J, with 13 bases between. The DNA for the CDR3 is TGTGCCAGCAGCATTACAGGGTTTGAGCAGTACTTC. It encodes CASSITGFEQYF.

The CDR3 nucleotides read TGTGCCAGCAGCTTAAAGGGGACTAGCGGGAGGACCGGGGAGCTGTTTTTT. Amino acid sequence: CASSLKGTSGRTGELFF. This chain joins TRBV7-3 and TRBJ2-2, with TRBD2 matching over 15 bases. This CDR3 comprises 17 residues. The V segment lost 1 base and the J segment 5 bases; nucleotides outside the gene matches: 2. The germline gives CDR1 SGHTA, CDR2 FQGTGA. The full variable domain, rest sourced from reference TRBV7-3 and TRBJ2-2, is GAGVSQTPSNKVTEKGKYVELRCDPISGHTALYWYRQSLGQGPEFLIYFQGTGAADDSGLPNDRFFAVRPEGSVSTLKIQRTERGDSAVYLCASSLKGTSGRTGELFFGEGSRLTVL.